The 8 T cell receptor beta chains below come from one sample, sequenced in a study of blood T cell repertoires in COVID-19. The protocol was immunoSEQ multiplex PCR, while the TCRdb copy is restricted to in-frame clones and leaves out a portion. Found here are around 300,000 clones, 70% to 90% of them singletons; the top ten hold about 8.6%. Sequenced material: peripheral blood. The receptor set was obtained from a man between 18 and 35 years old with active or convalescent COVID-19.

This clone has just a few counts. The chain couples TRBV7-2 to TRBJ2-7; 13 bases match TRBD2. With 5 bases clipped from V and 2 bases from J, the junction kept 3 bases outside the gene matches. This CDR3 has 15 amino acids. Germline CDR1 is SGHTA and CDR2 is FQGNSA. As DNA, the CDR3 is TGTGCCAGCAGCCACACTAGCGGGGGGGCCTACGAGCAGTACTTC. Its translation: CASSHTSGGAYEQYF.

V is TRBV20-1 and J is TRBJ2-3, with 11 bases fitting TRBD2. The CDR3 totals 14 residues. Looked up from germline, CDR1 is DFQATT and CDR2 is SNEGSKA (reference sequence). Unmatched junction bases numbered 2, after V lost 3 bases and J lost 3 bases. CDR3 region: CSASLAGGTDTQYF. CDR3 nucleotide sequence: TGCAGTGCTAGTCTAGCGGGGGGTACAGATACGCAGTATTTT.

The V and J genes are TRBV5-1 and TRBJ1-3; no reliable D call. The germline V gene encodes CDR1 SGHRS and CDR2 YFSETQ. The germline V and J ends were trimmed by 5 bases and 4 bases, with 10 bases remaining between them. This CDR3 comprises 13 residues. CDR3 protein: CASSEVSGNTIYF. In DNA form, the CDR3 reads TGCGCCAGCAGTGAGGTGTCCGGAAACACCATATATTTT.

J is TRBJ2-4 and V is TRBV29-1, with 8 nucleotides matching TRBD2. This CDR3 region has 16 residues. V trimming: 4 bases; J trimming: 2 bases; junction bases outside the gene matches: 10. The germline CDR1 and CDR2 sequences are SQVTM and ANQGSEA. The CDR3 loop reads CSVVGVGGGTKNIQYF. As DNA, the CDR3 is TGCAGCGTTGTAGGGGTTGGCGGGGGGACCAAAAACATTCAGTACTTC.

The V gene is TRBV5-6, the J gene TRBJ2-7; 8 bases are shared with TRBD1. The V gene end was trimmed by 5 bases and the J gene end by 3 bases; junction bases not matched to a gene: 13. Germline-derived CDR1 and CDR2 are SGHDT and YYEEEE. CDR3 length equals 16 residues. The CDR3 bases are TGTGCCAGCAGTTTTCCCCAGGGACAGGAGAACTACGAGCAGTACTTC. Translated, it gives CASSFPQGQENYEQYF.

This clone came up a few times. This chain joins TRBV12-3 or TRBV12-4 and TRBJ2-3; unclear D gene. The CDR3 is 12 amino acids. The V gene lost 8 bases and the J gene lost 2 bases, with 8 bases spanning the gap. CDR3 sequence reads: CASGQITDTQYF. The CDR3 DNA follows: TGTGCCAGCGGTCAGATCACAGATACGCAGTATTTT.

This chain connects TRBV5-5 to TRBJ2-7; 10 positions match TRBD1. The CDR3 covers 14 residues. Per the germline V gene, CDR1 is SGHKS and CDR2 is YYEKEE (reference sequence). V gave up 4 bases and J gave up 4 bases; unmatched junction bases: 5. The CDR3 coding sequence is TGTGCCAGCAGCCCGGGGACAGGGGAGTACGAGCAGTACTTC. Translation gives CASSPGTGEYEQYF.

V usage is TRBV9 and J usage is TRBJ2-5; TRBD2 aligns across 7 bases. With V trimmed by 3 bases and J by 5 bases, 7 bases remained unmatched. This CDR3 has 14 amino acids. The germline CDR1 and CDR2 sequences are SGDLS and YYNGEE. CDR3 loop: CASSASGVWETQYF. The CDR3 DNA reads TGTGCCAGCAGCGCCAGCGGGGTGTGGGAGACCCAGTACTTC.